This T cell receptor (beta chain) emerged from a study of blood T cell repertoires in COVID-19. About the research overall: Acute and convalescent COVID-19 samples came from the United States, Italy and Spain. T cells, B-cell-depleted T cells, or PBMCs provided the cDNA or gDNA that served as material.

This CDR3 comprises 14 residues. From germline, CDR1 is KGHDR and CDR2 SFDVKD. The V and J ends lost 7 bases and 5 bases respectively, with 16 bases between them. Original data processing: The authors estimated nucleated cell counts from reference gene primer amplification. Clones were sequenced by immunoSEQ multiplex PCR, and TCRdb holds only the in-frame ones, with some missing. V and J calls and clone size are copied from that table; D and trimming were computed from the DNA. This sample has fewer than 350,000 clones; about 90% occur once, and the top ten carry roughly 12%. Seattle patients were enrolled during active infection and followed longitudinally.

The sequence was obtained from a woman in her thirties with COVID-19, enrolled during active disease. Input material: peripheral blood. The chain uses TRBV24-1 and TRBJ1-1; D may be TRBD1 (6 bases). The CDR3 protein is CATRGGGGETEAFF. DNA of the CDR3: TGTGCCACCAGAGGGGGAGGGGGTGAGACTGAAGCTTTCTTT.